The 4 T cell receptor beta chains reported below all come from one sample, sequenced in a study of glioma-infiltrating T cells. Amplification of TCR alpha and beta CDR3 regions from RNA used iRepertoire nested multiplex PCR. TCRdb independently ran MiXCR on the multiplex PCR reads; one entry per CDR3 protein. The top ten hold around a fifth of the sample, which has about 140,000 distinct CDR3 sequences, more than 35% seen once. Source material: glioma tissue, nonneoplastic brain tissue, or PBMCs (not recorded which). The receptors derive from a human donor with low-grade glioma or glioblastoma, undergoing nonglioma brain surgery, or in good health (not recorded which).

This chain connects TRBV6-5 to TRBJ2-6; perhaps TRBD1 as D (5 bases). CDR3 length equals 17 residues. With 0 bases removed from V and 0 bases from J, the gap between germline ends came to 9 bases. Germline V gene sequence: CDR1 MNHEY, CDR2 SVGAGI. The CDR3: CASSYSRQISGANVLTF. CDR3 nucleotides: TGTGCCAGCAGTTACTCCAGACAGATCTCTGGGGCCAACGTCCTGACTTTC.

The CDR3 bases are TGTGCCAGCAGTTACTCGAGCTCTCCCGCGGGGTATGCTTTCTTT. This gives the protein CASSYSSSPAGYAFF. V and J are TRBV6-6 and TRBJ1-1; no reliable D call. V was clipped by 0 bases and J by 11 bases, with 19 bases between them. The CDR3 is 15 amino acids. Germline loops: CDR1 MNHNY, CDR2 SVGAGI (reference sequence).

The V gene is TRBV4-1, the J gene TRBJ2-3, with unresolved D. The CDR3 sequence is 13 residues long. V was cut by 1 base and J by 6 bases, with 8 bases left in between. Germline V gene sequence: CDR1 MGHRA, CDR2 YSYEKL. CDR3 DNA sequence: TGCGCCAGCAGCCAAGTCCGCCAGGATACGCAGTATTTT. This encodes CASSQVRQDTQYF.

The V call is TRBV27, the J call TRBJ1-2, with a weak D call TRBD1 (5 bases). Deletions cut 10 bases from V and 6 bases from J, with 15 bases between. This CDR3 has 12 residues. Looked up from germline, CDR1 is MNHEY and CDR2 is SMNVEV (reference sequence). The chain's CDR3 is CATRVAGDGYTF. CDR3 bases: TGTGCCACCAGGGTTGCTGGGGATGGCTACACCTTC.